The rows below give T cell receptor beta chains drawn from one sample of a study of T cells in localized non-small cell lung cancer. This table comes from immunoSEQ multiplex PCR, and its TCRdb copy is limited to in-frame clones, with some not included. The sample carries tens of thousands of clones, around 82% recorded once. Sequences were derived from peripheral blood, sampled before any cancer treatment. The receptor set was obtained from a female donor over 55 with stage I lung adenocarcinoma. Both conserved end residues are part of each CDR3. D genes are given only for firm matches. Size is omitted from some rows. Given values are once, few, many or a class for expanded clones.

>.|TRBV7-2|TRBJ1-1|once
TGTGCCAGCAGCTTAGGGGGTACTATGAACACTGAAGCTTTCTTT
CASSLGGTMNTEAFF
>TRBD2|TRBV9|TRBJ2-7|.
TGTGCCAGCAGCGTAATGGTTTCGGGGGGCGAGCAGTACTTC
CASSVMVSGGEQYF
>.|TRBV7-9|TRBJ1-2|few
TGTGCCAGCAGCTTAGCGATTCAGGACTACACCTTC
CASSLAIQDYTF
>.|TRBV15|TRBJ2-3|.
TGTGCCACCAGCAGAGAACTAGGGAGAGTAGATACGCAGTATTTT
CATSRELGRVDTQYF
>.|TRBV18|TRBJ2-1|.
TGTGCCAGCTCACCTAGCGTACTTAGCTCCTACAATGAGCAGTTCTTC
CASSPSVLSSYNEQFF
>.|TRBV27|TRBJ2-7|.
TGTGCCAGCAGTTTATTGGGGGGCGAGCAGTACTTC
CASSLLGGEQYF
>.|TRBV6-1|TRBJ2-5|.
TGTGCCAGCAGTGAAGATGAATCGCACCGGCTGGGAGAGACCCAGTACTTC
CASSEDESHRLGETQYF
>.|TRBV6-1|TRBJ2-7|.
TGTGCCAGCAGTGAAGGGGGTCTCTCTCTCTACGAGCAGTACTTC
CASSEGGLSLYEQYF
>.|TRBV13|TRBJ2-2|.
TGTGCCAGCAGCTTACGGCCTAGCACTCCCACCGGGGAGCTGTTTTTT
CASSLRPSTPTGELFF
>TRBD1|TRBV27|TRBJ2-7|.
TGTGCCAGCAGCCTAGCCGGGACAGGGCAATACGAGCAGTACTTC
CASSLAGTGQYEQYF
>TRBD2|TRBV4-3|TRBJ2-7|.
TGCGCCAGCAGCCAAGGGACTAGCGGGAGACCTTCCTACGAGCAGTACTTC
CASSQGTSGRPSYEQYF
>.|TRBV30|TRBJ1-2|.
TGTGCCTGGAGAATAAACAGGAAAGTAGGCTACACCTTC
CAWRINRKVGYTF
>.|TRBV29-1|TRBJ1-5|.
TGCAGCGTTGGAGGGAGCAATCAGCCCCAGCATTTT
CSVGGSNQPQHF
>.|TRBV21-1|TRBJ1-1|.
TGTGCCAGCAGCAAAGAGAAGGGGCGCCCATCGGAAGCTTTCTTT
CASSKEKGRPSEAFF
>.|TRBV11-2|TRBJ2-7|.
TGTGCCAGCAGCACTGGGACGGAGACGTTCTACGAGCAGTACTTC
CASSTGTETFYEQYF
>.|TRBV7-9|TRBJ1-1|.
TGTGCCAGCAGCCAGGGGCAGGGAAGGAGCCTTGAAGCTTTCTTT
CASSQGQGRSLEAFF
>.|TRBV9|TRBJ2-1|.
TGTGCCAGCAGCGTAGGTAGACGGAATGAGCAGTTCTTC
CASSVGRRNEQFF
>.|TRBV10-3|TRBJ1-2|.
TGTGCCATCAGGGGGGGTCCTTACTATGGCTACACCTTC
CAIRGGPYYGYTF
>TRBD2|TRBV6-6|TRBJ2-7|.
TGTGCCAGCACCGTAACCCGCGGGGGCGAGCAGTACTTC
CASTVTRGGEQYF
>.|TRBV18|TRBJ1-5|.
TGTGCCAGCTCACCGGGCAGCAATCAGCCCCAGCATTTT
CASSPGSNQPQHF
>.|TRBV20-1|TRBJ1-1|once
TGCAAGGGGGATATGAACACTGAAGCTTTCTTT
CKGDMNTEAFF
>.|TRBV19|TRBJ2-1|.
TGTGCCAGTAGTACCCTGACCGGTTACAATGAGCAGTTCTTC
CASSTLTGYNEQFF
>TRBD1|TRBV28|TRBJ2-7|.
TGTGCCAGCAGACAAACTTCTACAGGGGAGACCTTGAGGGAGCAGTACTTC
CASRQTSTGETLREQYF
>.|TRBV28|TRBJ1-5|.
TGTGCCAGCAGTTTACCCCAGGACAGAGTAAATCAGCCCCAGCATTTT
CASSLPQDRVNQPQHF
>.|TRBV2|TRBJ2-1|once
TGTGCCAGCAGTGAAACCCGAACTAGTGCGAATGAGCAGTTCTTC
CASSETRTSANEQFF